This T cell receptor (beta chain) was captured in a study of shared clonotypes between healthy human individuals. Overall study results and limits: About 5% of naive CD4 clonotypes were shared across a few donors. Researchers sampled only blood; tissue repertoires likely differ. Generally, naive subsets (rather than memory subsets) showed larger estimated richness. Non-shared clonotypes were found to have lower generation probabilities than the clonotypes that were shared by all four of the sorted-subset donors.

Per the germline V gene, CDR1 is KGHSH and CDR2 is LQKENI. Trimming stripped 0 bases from V and 0 bases from J, with 9 bases between. The CDR3 spans 16 residues. A note on this clone: Its antigen is unknown. This specimen includes other DNA sequences encoding the same CDR3.

The table came from immunoSEQ multiplex PCR; TCRdb's copy has only in-frame clones and leaves some out. Here the sample spans fewer than 3 million clones, about nine tenths being singletons. The sample consisted of naive CD4+ T cells from PBMCs. Documented subset: CD45RA+ positively selected. This chain links TRBV18 with TRBJ2-4; tentative D call: TRBD2 (6 bases). This clonotype was sampled from a man aged 18 to 30 in good health. Some clones in this sample may be carry-over from other donors' samples. The CDR3 here is CASSPPGGLAKNIQYF. DNA of the CDR3: TGTGCCAGCTCACCACCGGGGGGATTAGCCAAAAACATTCAGTACTTC.